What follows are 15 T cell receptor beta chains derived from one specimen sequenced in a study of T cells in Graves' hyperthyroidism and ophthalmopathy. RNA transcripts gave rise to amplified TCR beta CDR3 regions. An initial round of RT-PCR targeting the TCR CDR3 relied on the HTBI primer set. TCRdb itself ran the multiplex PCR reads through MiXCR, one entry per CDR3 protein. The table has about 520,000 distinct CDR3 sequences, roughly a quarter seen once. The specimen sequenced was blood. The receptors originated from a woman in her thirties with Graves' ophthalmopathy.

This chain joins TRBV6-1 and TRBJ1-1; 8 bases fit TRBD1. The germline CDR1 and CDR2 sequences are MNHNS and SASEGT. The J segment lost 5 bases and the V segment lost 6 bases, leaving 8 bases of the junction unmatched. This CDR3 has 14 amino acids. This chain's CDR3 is CASRRDRGGTEAFF. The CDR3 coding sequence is TGTGCCAGCAGAAGAGACAGGGGAGGTACTGAAGCTTTCTTT.

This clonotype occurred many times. CDR3 residues: CASKARDRETGELFF. CDR3 DNA: TGTGCCAGCAAAGCCCGGGACAGAGAAACCGGGGAGCTGTTTTTT. The chain is built from TRBV6-2 or TRBV6-3 and TRBJ2-2; 7 nucleotides line up with TRBD1. The V segment lost 7 bases and the J segment 5 bases; nucleotides outside the gene matches: 10. Germline CDR1 and CDR2: MNHEY and SVGEGT. The CDR3 totals 15 residues.

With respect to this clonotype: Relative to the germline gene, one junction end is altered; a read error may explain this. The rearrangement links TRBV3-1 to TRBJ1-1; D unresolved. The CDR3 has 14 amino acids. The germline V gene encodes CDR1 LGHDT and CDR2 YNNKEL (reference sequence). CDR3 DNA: TGTGCCAGCAGCCAAGGGTCTACGGGCCTCGCAGCTCTCTTT. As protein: CASSQGSTGLAALF.

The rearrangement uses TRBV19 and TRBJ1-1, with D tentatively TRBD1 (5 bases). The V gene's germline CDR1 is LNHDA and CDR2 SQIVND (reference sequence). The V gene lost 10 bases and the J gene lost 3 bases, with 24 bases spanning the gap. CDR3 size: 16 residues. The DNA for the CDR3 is TGTGCCACCTCGCCTCGGGACGAGGGAGAGGACACTGAAGCTTTCTTT. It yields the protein CATSPRDEGEDTEAFF.

The CDR3 region has the DNA TGTGCCAGCAGTTTAGTAAGGGATGAAGCTTTCTTT. Encoded protein: CASSLVRDEAFF. The rearrangement uses TRBV12-3 or TRBV12-4 and TRBJ1-1; no clear D gene. The CDR3 is 12 amino acids. V shed 1 base and J shed 7 bases, with 7 bases lying between them.

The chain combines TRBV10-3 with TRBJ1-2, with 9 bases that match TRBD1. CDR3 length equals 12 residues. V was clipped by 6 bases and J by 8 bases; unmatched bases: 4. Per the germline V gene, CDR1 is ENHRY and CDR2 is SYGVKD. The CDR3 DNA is TGTGCCATCAGGGGACAGGGTTTCGGCTACACCTTC. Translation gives CAIRGQGFGYTF.

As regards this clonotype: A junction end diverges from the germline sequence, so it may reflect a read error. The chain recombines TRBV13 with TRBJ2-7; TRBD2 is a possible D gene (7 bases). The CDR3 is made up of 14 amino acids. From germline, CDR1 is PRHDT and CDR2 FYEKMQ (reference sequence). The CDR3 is CPSTSRGDIAEQYF. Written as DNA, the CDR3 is TGTCCCAGCACCTCCCGGGGGGACATCGCCGAGCAGTACTTC.

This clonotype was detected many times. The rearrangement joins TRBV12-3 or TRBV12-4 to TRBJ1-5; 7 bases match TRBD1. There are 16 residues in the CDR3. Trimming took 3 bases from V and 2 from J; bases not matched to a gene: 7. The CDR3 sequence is CASSFQGGTGNQPQHF. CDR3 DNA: TGTGCCAGCAGTTTCCAAGGCGGGACAGGCAATCAGCCCCAGCATTTT.

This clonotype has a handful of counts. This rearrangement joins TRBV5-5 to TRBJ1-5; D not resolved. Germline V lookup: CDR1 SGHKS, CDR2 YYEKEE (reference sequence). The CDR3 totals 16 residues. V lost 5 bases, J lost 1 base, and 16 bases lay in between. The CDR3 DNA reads TGTGCCAGCAGTGGCGGGCCGTGGGAGAGCAATCAGCCCCAGCATTTT. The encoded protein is CASSGGPWESNQPQHF.

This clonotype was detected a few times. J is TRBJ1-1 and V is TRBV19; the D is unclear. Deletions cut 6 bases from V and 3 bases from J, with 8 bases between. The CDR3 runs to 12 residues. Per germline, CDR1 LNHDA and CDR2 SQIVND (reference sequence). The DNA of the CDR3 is TGTGCCAGTAGCATTTCTTACACTGAAGCTTTCTTT. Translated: CASSISYTEAFF.

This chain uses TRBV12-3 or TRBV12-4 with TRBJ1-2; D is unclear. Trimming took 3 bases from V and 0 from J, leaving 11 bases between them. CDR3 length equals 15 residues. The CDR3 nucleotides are TGTGCCAGCAGTTTCCCCGCGTTATCTAACTATGGCTACACCTTC. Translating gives CASSFPALSNYGYTF.

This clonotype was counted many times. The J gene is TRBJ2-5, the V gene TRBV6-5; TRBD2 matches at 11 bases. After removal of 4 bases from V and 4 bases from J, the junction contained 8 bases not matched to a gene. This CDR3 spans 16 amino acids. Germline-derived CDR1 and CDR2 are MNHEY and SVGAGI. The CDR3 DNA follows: TGTGCCAGCAGTTCCATAGCGGGGGGGCCTCGAGAGACCCAGTACTTC. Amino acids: CASSSIAGGPRETQYF.

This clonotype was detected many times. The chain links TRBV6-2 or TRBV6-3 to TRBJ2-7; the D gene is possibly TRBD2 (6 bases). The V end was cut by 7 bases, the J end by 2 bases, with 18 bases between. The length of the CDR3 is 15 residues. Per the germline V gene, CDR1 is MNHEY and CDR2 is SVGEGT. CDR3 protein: CASKPGQGGPYEQYF. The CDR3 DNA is TGTGCCAGCAAACCAGGGCAGGGAGGCCCCTACGAGCAGTACTTC.

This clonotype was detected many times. This chain's CDR3 is CASSLDLAVPGELFF. The CDR3 DNA sequence: TGTGCCAGCAGCTTAGATCTAGCGGTGCCCGGGGAGCTGTTTTTT. The chain has TRBV11-2 and TRBJ2-2, with 7 nucleotides matching TRBD2. Germline-derived CDR1 and CDR2 are SGHAT and FQNNGV. The CDR3 totals 15 residues. The V gene end was trimmed by 0 bases and the J gene end by 6 bases; junction bases not matched to a gene: 4.

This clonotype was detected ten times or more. The CDR3 coding sequence is TGTGCCAGCAGTTACTCATCCAGGGACGAGCAGTACTTC. Protein product: CASSYSSRDEQYF. The rearrangement uses TRBV6-5 and TRBJ2-7; D is possibly TRBD1 (5 bases). CDR3 length equals 13 residues. Germline V CDR1 and CDR2: MNHEY, SVGAGI. V was clipped by 0 bases and J by 5 bases, with 8 bases between them.